These 2 T cell receptor beta chains came from one sample sequenced in a study of T cell responses to AZD1222 COVID-19 vaccine. Produced via immunoSEQ multiplex PCR; TCRdb's table is partial and in-frame only. In the table there are about 120,000 clones, more than 70% of which are singletons. The sample consisted of peripheral blood, taken 28 days after the second AZD1222 dose. The receptor set was obtained from an adult who received the AZD1222 COVID-19 vaccine.

The CDR3 sequence is CASSGLSGNTIYF. CDR3 coding DNA: TGTGCCAGCAGTGGCCTATCTGGAAACACCATATATTTT. This chain connects TRBV2 to TRBJ1-3; D is undetermined. Germline CDR1 and CDR2: SNHLY and FYNNEI. Trimming removed 4 bases from V and 1 base from J, with 5 bases in between. The CDR3 is 13 residues long.

This chain joins TRBV18 and TRBJ1-5; D remains ambiguous. The V and J ends lost 1 base and 8 bases respectively, with 9 bases between them. The CDR3 runs 13 residues. CDR1 KGHSH and CDR2 LQKENI come from the germline V gene. This CDR3 is CASSPQGREPQHF. The CDR3 DNA reads as TGTGCCAGCTCACCACAGGGAAGAGAGCCCCAGCATTTT.